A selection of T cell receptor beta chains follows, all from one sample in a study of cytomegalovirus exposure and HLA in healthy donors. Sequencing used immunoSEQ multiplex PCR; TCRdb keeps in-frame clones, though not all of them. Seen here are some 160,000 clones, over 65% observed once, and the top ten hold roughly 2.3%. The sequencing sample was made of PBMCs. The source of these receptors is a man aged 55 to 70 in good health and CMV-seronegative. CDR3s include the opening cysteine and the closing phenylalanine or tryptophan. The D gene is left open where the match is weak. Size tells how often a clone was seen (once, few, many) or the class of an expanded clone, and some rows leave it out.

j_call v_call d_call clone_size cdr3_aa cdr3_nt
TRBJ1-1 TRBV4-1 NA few CASSQAPQVNTEAFF TGCGCCAGCAGCCAAGCACCACAGGTGAACACTGAAGCTTTCTTT
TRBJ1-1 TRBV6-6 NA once CASSTVGGTATEAFF TGTGCCAGCAGCACCGTTGGAGGGACGGCAACTGAAGCTTTCTTT
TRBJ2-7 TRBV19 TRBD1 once CASSRQGSYEQYF TGTGCCAGTAGTAGACAGGGTTCCTACGAGCAGTACTTC
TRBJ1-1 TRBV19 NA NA CASSIDRQTEAFF TGTGCCAGTAGTATAGATCGTCAGACAGAGGCTTTCTTT
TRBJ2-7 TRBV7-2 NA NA CASSWGLANEQYF TGTGCCAGCAGCTGGGGACTTGCCAACGAGCAGTACTTC
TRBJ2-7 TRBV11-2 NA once CASSLVDTGNEQYF TGTGCCAGCAGCTTAGTGGACACAGGGAACGAGCAGTACTTC
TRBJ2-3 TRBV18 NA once CASSPNLWQGGPDTQYF TGTGCCAGCTCACCTAATCTTTGGCAGGGGGGCCCAGATACGCAGTATTTT
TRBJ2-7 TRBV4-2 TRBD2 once CASSTGLAGVGDYEQYF TGTGCCAGCAGCACCGGACTAGCAGGGGTGGGGGACTACGAGCAGTACTTC
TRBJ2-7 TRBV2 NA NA CASSGISGTSYEQYF TGTGCCAGCAGCGGGATCTCCGGGACTTCCTACGAGCAGTACTTC
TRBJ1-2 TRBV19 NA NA CASSIFGRNYGYTF TGTGCCAGTAGTATTTTCGGCAGGAACTATGGCTACACCTTC
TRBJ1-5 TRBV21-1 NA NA CASSAPGSGNQPQHF TGTGCCAGCAGCGCGCCGGGAAGTGGCAATCAGCCCCAGCATTTT
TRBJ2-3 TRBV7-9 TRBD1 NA CASSQTGPWDTQYF TGTGCCAGCAGCCAGACAGGGCCATGGGATACGCAGTATTTT
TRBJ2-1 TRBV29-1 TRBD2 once CSVGGTSGGAWGQFF TGCAGCGTTGGGGGGACTAGCGGGGGGGCCTGGGGCCAGTTCTTC